Ten or more counts support the clone carrying this TCR beta chain. The antigen remains unidentified. The sample belongs to a study of response to subunit inactivated influenza vaccine. Germline V gene data show CDR1 as KGHDR and CDR2 as SFDVKD. The CDR3 totals 15 residues. V was clipped by 4 bases and J by 5 bases; unmatched bases: 3. Study outcomes and limitations: The authors offered the suggestion that each seasonal influenza vaccination recruits few new T cells.

From the RT-PCR reads, TCRdb called clonotypes with MiXCR, one entry per CDR3 protein. This repertoire shows 540,000 or so distinct CDR3 sequences, over 10% found once; its top ten account for about an eighth. The rearrangement joins TRBV24-1 to TRBJ2-7; 14 nucleotides line up with TRBD2. The sequencing here drew on PBMCs from blood, taken about 40 days after vaccination. The clonotype comes from a man between 45 and 60 years old who received an inactivated influenza vaccine. The CDR3 sequence is CATSDGLAGGHEQYF. The CDR3 coding sequence is TGTGCCACCAGTGACGGACTAGCGGGAGGCCACGAGCAGTACTTC.